The clone carrying this T cell receptor (beta chain) has just a few counts. This specimen comes from a study of beta chain features in type 1 diabetes. Trimming removed 7 bases from V and 4 bases from J, with 10 bases in between. Per the germline V gene, CDR1 is MNHNY and CDR2 is SVGAGI (reference sequence). The CDR3 totals 12 residues. Expressed TCRB transcripts got sequenced, as all isolated RNA was reverse transcribed. The data were produced by immunoSEQ multiplex PCR, yet TCRdb's version contains in-frame clones alone and is incomplete. The top ten hold approximately 4% of the sample, which has about 240,000 clones, 25% to 35% seen once.

Sequenced material: central memory CD4+ T cells from blood. The clonotype was recovered from a man aged 30-40 years in good health. The chain employs TRBV6-6 and TRBJ2-5; TRBD2 is a possible D gene (5 bases). In DNA form, the CDR3 reads TGTGCCAGCAATACCGGAGGAGAGACCCAGTACTTC. Its translation is CASNTGGETQYF.